This paragraph covers one T cell receptor (beta chain) sequence. Its specificity is unknown. The germline V gene encodes CDR1 SGDLS and CDR2 YYNGEE. Trimming removed 0 bases from V and 4 bases from J; junction bases left unmatched: 1. The CDR3 extends over 15 amino acids. This entry belongs to a study of T cells after yellow fever vaccination. General study points: On re-exposure, the response was weaker but peaked faster, at day 5 versus 15.

Making TCR cDNA involved 5'RACE template switching, which added UMIs and a universal primer site. TCRdb reprocessed the 5' RACE reads via MiXCR and lists one record per CDR3 protein. This sample yields 150,000 to 200,000 distinct CDR3 sequences, of which more than 9.5% are seen a single time; about 38% belongs to the top ten. Material: CD8+ T cells sorted from PBMCs, obtained 15 days after the yellow fever booster vaccination. The chain joins TRBV9 to TRBJ2-3; TRBD2 agrees at 11 bases. This receptor was obtained from a man between 18 and 29 years old who received the YFV17D yellow fever vaccine. The CDR3 loop is CASSVVAGGADTQYF. For the CDR3, the DNA is TGTGCCAGCAGCGTAGTAGCGGGGGGGGCAGATACGCAGTATTTT.